This is a list of T cell receptor beta chains from one sample in a study of T-cell reconstitution after alpha-beta-depleted transplantation in children. TCRdb analysed the PCR reads with MiXCR anew, one entry per CDR3 protein. This table has roughly 350,000 distinct CDR3 sequences, 10% appearing once. Sample: PBMCs from the stem cell graft donor, taken from the stem cell graft. The receptors were sampled from a human donor who donated a stem cell graft to a child with acute lymphoblastic leukemia. CDR3s leave out the opening cysteine and the closing phenylalanine or tryptophan.

v_call cdr3_aa
TRBV28 ASGRQEPYEQY
TRBV27 ASTAGGRNEQF
TRBV6-5 ASSYPTGAGTDTQY
TRBV2 ASSGLLAGAMLSEQY
TRBV18 ASSLRGTSSTYEQY
TRBV7-9 ASILQGNTGELF
TRBV7-8 ASSLVLSSYEQY
TRBV5-5 ASSAGLAGLTDTQY
TRBV20-1 SAPDWASTDTQY
TRBV10-1 ASSVTGKNTGELF
TRBV27 ASSTSGVGELF
TRBV3-1 ASSPPGHEQF
TRBV20-1 SAIGLAGAPGSYEQY
TRBV24-1 ATTSGRVAGELF
TRBV7-2 ASSFMTGTGEQY
TRBV4-1 ASSQGTVNIQY
TRBV24-1 ATSDPGQGAEQY
TRBV7-2 ASSPSLTEADYEQY
TRBV2 ASRRTGTGGLGVIRTEAF
TRBV29-1 SVVVGDTQY
TRBV20-1 SARAGTAISPLH
TRBV7-9 ASSSIGELF
TRBV29-1 SVVKEREGTGELF
TRBV29-1 SVEDRESYEQY
TRBV28 ASSFPTSGGSYEQY
TRBV18 ASSGGETQY
TRBV28 ASSFQTSGRANSWDTQY
TRBV20-1 SADTHEQF
TRBV20-1 SAAAGQGFDEQY
TRBV6-1 ASSPGSSNNSPLH
TRBV7-9 ASTKAGQYSGNTIY
TRBV7-9 ASSFSGSVGDFDEQF
TRBV5-1 ASSPPRRRQDISSYNEQF
TRBV4-3 ASSQEGTGDYGYT
TRBV15 ATSRDLRRATEAF
TRBV11-2 ASSLSNGYGYT
TRBV4-1 ASSHRQNGYT
TRBV5-1 ASKPGMGETQY
TRBV25-1 ASRDRVADTQY
TRBV12-3/TRBV12-4 ASNIEIGTLDNEQF
TRBV29-1 SVRESYEQY
TRBV20-1 SAYRDRSFEQY
TRBV7-8 ASSPRRSTFMNTEAF
TRBV4-1 ASSLTPGEPQH